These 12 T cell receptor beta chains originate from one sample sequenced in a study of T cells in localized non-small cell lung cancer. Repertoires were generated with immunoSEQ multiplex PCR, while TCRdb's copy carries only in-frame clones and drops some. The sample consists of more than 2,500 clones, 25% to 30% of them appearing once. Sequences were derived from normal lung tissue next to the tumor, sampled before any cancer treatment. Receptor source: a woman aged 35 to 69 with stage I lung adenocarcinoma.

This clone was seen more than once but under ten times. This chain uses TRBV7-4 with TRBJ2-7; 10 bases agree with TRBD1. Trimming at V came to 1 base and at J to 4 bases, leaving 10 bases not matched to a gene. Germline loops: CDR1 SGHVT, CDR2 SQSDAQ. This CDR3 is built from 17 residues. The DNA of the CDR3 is TGTGCCAGCAGCTTAGACGGTGGGTGGACAGGGGGGTACGAGCAGTACTTC. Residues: CASSLDGGWTGGYEQYF.

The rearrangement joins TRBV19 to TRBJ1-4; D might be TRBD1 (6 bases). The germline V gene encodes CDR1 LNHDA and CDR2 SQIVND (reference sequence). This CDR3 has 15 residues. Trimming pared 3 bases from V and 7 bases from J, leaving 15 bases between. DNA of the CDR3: TGTGCCAGTAGTATGGACAGTCGGATGGCTGAAAAACTGTTTTTT. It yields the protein CASSMDSRMAEKLFF. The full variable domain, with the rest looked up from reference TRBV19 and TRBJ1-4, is DGGITQSPKYLFRKEGQNVTLSCEQNLNHDAMYWYRQDPGQGLRLIYYSQIVNDFQKGDIAEGYSVSREKKESFPLTVTSAQKNPTAFYLCASSMDSRMAEKLFFGSGTQLSVL.

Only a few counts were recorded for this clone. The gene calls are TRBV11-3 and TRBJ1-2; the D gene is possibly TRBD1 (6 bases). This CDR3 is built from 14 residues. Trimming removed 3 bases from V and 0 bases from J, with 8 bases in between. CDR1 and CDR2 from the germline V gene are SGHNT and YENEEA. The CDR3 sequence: CASSLTGANYGYTF. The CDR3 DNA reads TGTGCCAGCAGCTTGACAGGAGCTAACTATGGCTACACCTTC.

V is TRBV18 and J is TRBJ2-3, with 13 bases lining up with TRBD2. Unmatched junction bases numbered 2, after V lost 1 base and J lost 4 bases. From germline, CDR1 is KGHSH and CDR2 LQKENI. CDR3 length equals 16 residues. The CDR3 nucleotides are TGTGCCAGCTCACCACGAACTAGCGGGGGGGCAGATACGCAGTATTTT. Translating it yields CASSPRTSGGADTQYF.

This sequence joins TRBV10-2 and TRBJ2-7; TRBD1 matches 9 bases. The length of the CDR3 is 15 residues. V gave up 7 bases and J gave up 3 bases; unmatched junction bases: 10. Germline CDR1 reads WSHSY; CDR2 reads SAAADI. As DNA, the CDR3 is TGCGCCAGCAATAACCCGGGACAGGGCTACTACGAGCAGTACTTC. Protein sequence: CASNNPGQGYYEQYF.

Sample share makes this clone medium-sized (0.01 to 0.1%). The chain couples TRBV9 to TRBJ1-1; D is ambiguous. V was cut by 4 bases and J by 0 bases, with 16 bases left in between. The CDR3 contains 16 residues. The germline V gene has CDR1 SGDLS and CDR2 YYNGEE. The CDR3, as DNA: TGTGCCAGCAGCCCCTCCCCCCGGCTTATGAACACTGAAGCTTTCTTT. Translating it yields CASSPSPRLMNTEAFF.

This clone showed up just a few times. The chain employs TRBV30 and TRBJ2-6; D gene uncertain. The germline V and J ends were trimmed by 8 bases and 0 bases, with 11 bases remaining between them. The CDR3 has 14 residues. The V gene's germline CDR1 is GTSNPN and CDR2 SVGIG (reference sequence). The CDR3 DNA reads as TGTGCCCTCCAAACGGACTCTGGGGCCAACGTCCTGACTTTC. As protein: CALQTDSGANVLTF.

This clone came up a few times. The CDR3 sequence: CASYKPPGQGGNDEQFF. The CDR3 nucleotides are TGTGCCAGCTACAAACCCCCGGGACAGGGGGGGAATGATGAGCAGTTCTTC. This rearrangement joins TRBV7-6 to TRBJ2-1; 11 positions match TRBD1. V dropped 8 bases and J dropped 8; count of bases not matched to a gene: 17. Germline CDR1 reads SGHVS; CDR2 reads FNYEAQ. The CDR3 length is 17 residues.

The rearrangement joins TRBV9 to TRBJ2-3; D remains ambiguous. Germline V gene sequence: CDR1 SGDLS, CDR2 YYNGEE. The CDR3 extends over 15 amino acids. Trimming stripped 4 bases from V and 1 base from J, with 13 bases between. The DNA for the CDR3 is TGTGCCAGCAGCTTCGGAGCTCGACGCACAGATACGCAGTATTTT. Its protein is CASSFGARRTDTQYF.

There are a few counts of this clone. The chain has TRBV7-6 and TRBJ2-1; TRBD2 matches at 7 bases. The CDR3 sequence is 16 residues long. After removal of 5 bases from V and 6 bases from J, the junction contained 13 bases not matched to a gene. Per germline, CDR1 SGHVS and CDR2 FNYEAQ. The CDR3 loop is CASSPRRMGGGNEQFF. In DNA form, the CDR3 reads TGTGCCAGCAGCCCTCGCCGTATGGGGGGGGGCAATGAGCAGTTCTTC.

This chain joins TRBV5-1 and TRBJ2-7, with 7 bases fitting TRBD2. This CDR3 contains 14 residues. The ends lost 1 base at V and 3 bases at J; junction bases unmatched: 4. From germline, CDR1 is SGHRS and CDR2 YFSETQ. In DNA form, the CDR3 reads TGCGCCAGCAGCTTGCCCAGCGGGATCTACGAGCAGTACTTC. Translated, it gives CASSLPSGIYEQYF.

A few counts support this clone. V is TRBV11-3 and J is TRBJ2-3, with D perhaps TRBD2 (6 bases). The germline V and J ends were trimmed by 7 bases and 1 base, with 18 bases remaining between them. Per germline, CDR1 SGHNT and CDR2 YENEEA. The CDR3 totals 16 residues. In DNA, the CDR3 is TGTGCCAGCAAATTTCAACTAGCTCAGGGCACAGATACGCAGTATTTT. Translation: CASKFQLAQGTDTQYF.